This passage covers 18 T cell receptor beta chains from one sample sequenced in a study of Tregs in tolerant kidney transplant recipients. Mixed chimerism was transient after nonmyeloablative marrow transplants from related graft donors. The protocol was immunoSEQ multiplex PCR, while the TCRdb copy is restricted to in-frame clones and leaves out a portion. The table has tens of thousands of clones, about nine tenths seen once. The material sequenced was CD8+ T cells from blood (PBMCs), taken 24 months after the transplant. These receptors all stem from a human patient who received a combined kidney and bone marrow transplant. Some of these T cells may belong to the graft donor.

This chain joins TRBV7-9 and TRBJ2-1; 8 bases are shared with TRBD2. CDR1 is SEHNR and CDR2 is FQNEAQ in the germline V gene (reference sequence). Trimming at V came to 5 bases and at J to 4 bases, leaving 19 bases not matched to a gene. The CDR3 totals 19 residues. CDR3 sequence: CASSPALAGLGHWYNEQFF. The CDR3, as DNA: TGTGCCAGCAGCCCTGCGCTAGCGGGCCTTGGTCACTGGTACAATGAGCAGTTCTTC.

V gene TRBV7-9 combines with J gene TRBJ2-1; tentative D call: TRBD2 (5 bases). Trimming shortened V by 6 bases and J by 1 base, and 16 bases separated the two germline ends. Germline V gene sequence: CDR1 SEHNR, CDR2 FQNEAQ (reference sequence). CDR3 length equals 16 residues. This CDR3 is CASRPRGLQSYNEQFF. As DNA, the CDR3 is TGTGCCAGCAGACCTCGAGGGCTTCAATCCTACAATGAGCAGTTCTTC.

The rearrangement uses TRBV7-6 and TRBJ2-7, with 14 bases lining up with TRBD2. Trimming at V came to 6 bases and at J to 2 bases, leaving 9 bases not matched to a gene. Germline CDR1 reads SGHVS; CDR2 reads FNYEAQ. The CDR3 is 17 amino acids. The CDR3 loop is CASSGGLAGESPYEQYF. CDR3 in DNA: TGTGCCAGCAGTGGGGGACTAGCGGGAGAGTCTCCCTACGAGCAGTACTTC.

The gene calls are TRBV11-2 and TRBJ2-2, with TRBD2 matching 8 bases. From germline, CDR1 is SGHAT and CDR2 FQNNGV. V was pared by 8 bases and J by 5 bases, with 10 bases of the junction left unmatched. The length of the CDR3 is 15 residues. The CDR3 coding sequence is TGTGCCAGCGAAAAGCGGGAGTCCGAAACCGGGGAGCTGTTTTTT. This translates into CASEKRESETGELFF.

V is TRBV4-1 and J is TRBJ2-1, with 8 bases lining up with TRBD2. Losses at the gene ends were 0 bases for V and 6 bases for J; bases not matched to a gene: 4. The CDR3 totals 15 residues. Germline CDR1 MGHRA, CDR2 YSYEKL. The CDR3 sequence is CASSQEAGGRNEQFF. The CDR3 coding sequence is TGCGCCAGCAGCCAAGAGGCGGGGGGCCGCAATGAGCAGTTCTTC.

The V and J genes are TRBV30 and TRBJ2-7, with D perhaps TRBD1 (5 bases). Germline V CDR1 and CDR2: GTSNPN, SVGIG (reference sequence). The V and J ends lost 2 bases and 5 bases respectively, with 13 bases between them. The CDR3 spans 13 residues. The DNA of the CDR3 is TGTGCCTGGAGTCACGAGGCCAGGGACGAGCAGTACTTC. It codes for CAWSHEARDEQYF.

V and J are TRBV5-6 and TRBJ1-4, with D unclear. Per germline, CDR1 SGHDT and CDR2 YYEEEE. The CDR3 is 17 amino acids. The germline V and J ends were trimmed by 4 bases and 4 bases, with 20 bases remaining between them. The DNA for the CDR3 is TGTGCCAGCAGCCCGAAACCAGAGGAGCGTTATAATGAAAAACTGTTTTTT. Its protein product is CASSPKPEERYNEKLFF.

This chain uses TRBV7-9 with TRBJ2-7; a weak D match, TRBD2 (5 bases). CDR3 length: 13 residues. Germline CDR1 reads SEHNR; CDR2 reads FQNEAQ (reference sequence). V was clipped by 3 bases and J by 3 bases, with 9 bases between them. DNA of the CDR3: TGTGCCAGCAGCTTTTCGGGAAGCTACGAGCAGTACTTC. It codes for CASSFSGSYEQYF.

This clone was observed once. The chain employs TRBV28 and TRBJ1-5; D remains unclear. The germline V and J ends were trimmed by 10 bases and 5 bases, with 18 bases remaining between them. Germline V lookup: CDR1 MDHEN, CDR2 SYDVKM. The CDR3 covers 14 residues. In nucleotides, the CDR3 is TGTGCCACCGCGGGGTTCGAGGCAGATCAGCCCCAGCATTTT. Its protein product is CATAGFEADQPQHF.

The J gene is TRBJ2-2, the V gene TRBV25-1, with 8 bases lining up with TRBD1. CDR1 is MGHDK, CDR2 SYGVNS, per germline. Trimming removed 8 bases from V and 5 bases from J; junction bases left unmatched: 7. The CDR3 is 14 amino acids. The CDR3 is CASSGQGETGELFF. Written as DNA, the CDR3 is TGTGCCAGCTCCGGACAGGGTGAAACCGGGGAGCTGTTTTTT.

This rearrangement joins TRBV7-9 to TRBJ2-7; TRBD1 is a possible D gene (5 bases). The germline V gene has CDR1 SEHNR and CDR2 FQNEAQ (reference sequence). The CDR3 runs to 16 residues. With 5 bases removed from V and 2 bases from J, the gap between germline ends came to 19 bases. The chain's CDR3 is CASSPTGRADTYEQYF. The DNA of the CDR3 is TGTGCCAGCAGCCCGACTGGCAGGGCGGACACCTACGAGCAGTACTTC.

The V call is TRBV7-2, the J call TRBJ2-5; D remains ambiguous. The CDR3 sequence is 11 residues long. V was shortened by 3 bases and J by 5 bases, with 4 bases between the two germline ends. CDR1 and CDR2 (germline): SGHTA, FQGNSA. The CDR3, as DNA: TGTGCCAGCAGCTTCGGGGAGACCCAGTACTTC. Translation: CASSFGETQYF.

The chain employs TRBV27 and TRBJ2-5; tentatively, D is TRBD1 (6 bases). The J call may be in error: the DNA end matches TRBJ2-7 better. Germline-derived CDR1 and CDR2 are MNHEY and SMNVEV (reference sequence). The CDR3 extends over 14 amino acids. This CDR3 reads CASSLGAMSYEQYF. CDR3 in DNA: TGTGCCAGCAGTCTGGGGGCTATGTCTTACGAGCAGTACTTC.

In DNA, the CDR3 is TGTGCCAGCAGTTCAAGCACTAGCGGGAGTCCAAATGAGCAGTTCTTC. This gives the protein CASSSSTSGSPNEQFF. This rearrangement joins TRBV27 to TRBJ2-1; 11 bases map to TRBD2. Germline lookup yields CDR1 MNHEY and CDR2 SMNVEV (reference sequence). CDR3 length equals 16 residues. The ends lost 4 bases at V and 7 bases at J; junction bases unmatched: 9.

This clone was detected only once. The V call is TRBV28, the J call TRBJ1-3; 7 nucleotides line up with TRBD1. Germline loops: CDR1 MDHEN, CDR2 SYDVKM. The CDR3 consists of 15 residues. With 5 bases clipped from V and 3 bases from J, the junction kept 7 bases outside the gene matches. The CDR3 sequence: CASSLGGQRGNTIYF. The CDR3 DNA reads as TGTGCCAGCAGTCTTGGGGGACAGCGTGGAAACACCATATATTTT. The full variable domain, its missing parts supplied by reference TRBV28 and TRBJ1-3, is DVKVTQSSRYLVKRTGEKVFLECVQDMDHENMFWYRQDPGLGLRLIYFSYDVKMKEKGDIPEGYSVSREKKERFSLILESASTNQTSMYLCASSLGGQRGNTIYFGEGSWLTVV.

The chain has TRBV10-3 and TRBJ2-3; 7 positions agree with TRBD2. Germline V gene lookup returns CDR1 ENHRY and CDR2 SYGVKD. The CDR3 runs to 14 residues. With V trimmed by 3 bases and J by 5 bases, 5 bases remained unmatched. The CDR3: CAISDERDEDTQYF. DNA of the CDR3: TGTGCCATCAGTGATGAGCGGGACGAAGATACGCAGTATTTT.

This clone was detected only once. The gene calls are TRBV28 and TRBJ2-3, with D perhaps TRBD2 (6 bases). CDR1 and CDR2 from the germline V gene are MDHEN and SYDVKM. The CDR3 has 17 amino acids. The V gene lost 5 bases and the J gene lost 1 base, with 19 bases spanning the gap. In DNA, the CDR3 is TGTGCCAGCAGTACCTCCCTAGTCGGCGGGGGCACAGATACGCAGTATTTT. This translates into CASSTSLVGGGTDTQYF. The complete variable domain, with remaining parts taken from reference TRBV28 and TRBJ2-3, reads DVKVTQSSRYLVKRTGEKVFLECVQDMDHENMFWYRQDPGLGLRLIYFSYDVKMKEKGDIPEGYSVSREKKERFSLILESASTNQTSMYLCASSTSLVGGGTDTQYFGPGTRLTVL.

The gene calls are TRBV7-6 and TRBJ2-5; the match to TRBD2 covers 10 bases. The DNA end lines up better with TRBJ2-7; the J call may be wrong. Looked up from germline, CDR1 is SGHVS and CDR2 is FNYEAQ. CDR3 length: 13 residues. CDR3 sequence: CASSLAGSYEQYF. CDR3 DNA sequence: TGTGCCAGTTCACTAGCGGGGTCCTACGAGCAGTACTTC.